These 4 T cell receptor beta chains share one sample of origin, sequenced in a study of T-cell memory formation after mild COVID-19. Each CDR3 protein is one row after TCRdb ran MiXCR on the 5' RACE reads. The sample yields 200,000 to 300,000 distinct CDR3 sequences, 7.5% to 10% seen once. The sample was PBMCs or a T cell subset sorted from them (not recorded which). The origin of the receptors is a man between 18 and 35 years old who had mild COVID-19 (a few samples of this study predate the infection). Cell type and time point are not known.

Comment on this clonotype: One base away lies a much larger clone, so this may be a sequencing read error. The chain employs TRBV7-9 and TRBJ2-1; D remains unclear. The CDR3 spans 13 residues. The germline V gene encodes CDR1 SEHNR and CDR2 FQNEAQ (reference sequence). The V end lost 5 bases, the J end lost 3 bases, and 8 bases lay between the germline ends. CDR3 nucleotides: TGTGCCAGCAGCACCAGACTCTACAATGAGCAGTTCTTC. Its translation: CASSTRLYNEQFF.

This clonotype was seen more than once but under ten times. The V call is TRBV4-2, the J call TRBJ1-1, with unresolved D. Germline V CDR1 and CDR2: LGHNA, YNFKEQ. CDR3 size: 14 residues. Trimming stripped 1 base from V and 4 bases from J, with 10 bases between. The CDR3 spells CASSQAGLSTEAFF. CDR3 in DNA: TGTGCCAGCAGCCAAGCTGGACTGAGCACTGAAGCTTTCTTT.

This clonotype has ten or more counts. The genes are TRBV20-1 and TRBJ1-2, with TRBD1 as a possible D gene (5 bases). The CDR3 has 13 residues. The germline V gene encodes CDR1 DFQATT and CDR2 SNEGSKA (reference sequence). V lost 0 bases to trimming and J lost 8 bases, with 13 bases between them. This chain's CDR3 is CSAREDSQGGYTF. The CDR3 DNA is TGCAGTGCTAGAGAAGACAGTCAGGGCGGCTACACCTTC.

This clonotype was found a few times. The V and J genes are TRBV12-3 or TRBV12-4 and TRBJ1-5; D call uncertain. This CDR3 comprises 14 residues. V lost 2 bases, J lost 3 bases, and 8 bases lay in between. The CDR3 spells CASSLLRVNQPQHF. In DNA form, the CDR3 reads TGTGCCAGCAGTTTACTGAGGGTCAATCAGCCCCAGCATTTT.